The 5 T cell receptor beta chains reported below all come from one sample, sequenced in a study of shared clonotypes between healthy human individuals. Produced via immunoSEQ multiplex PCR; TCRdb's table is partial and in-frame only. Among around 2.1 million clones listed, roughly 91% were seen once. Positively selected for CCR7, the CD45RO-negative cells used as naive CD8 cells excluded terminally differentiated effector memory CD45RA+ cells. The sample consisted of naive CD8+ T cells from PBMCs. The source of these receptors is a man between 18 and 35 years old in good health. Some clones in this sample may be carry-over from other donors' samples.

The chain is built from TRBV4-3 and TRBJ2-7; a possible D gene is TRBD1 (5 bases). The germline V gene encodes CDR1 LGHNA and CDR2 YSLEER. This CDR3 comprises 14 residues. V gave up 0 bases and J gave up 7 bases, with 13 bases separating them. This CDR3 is CASSQDQGLGEQYF. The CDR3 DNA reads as TGCGCCAGCAGCCAAGATCAGGGCCTTGGGGAGCAGTACTTC.

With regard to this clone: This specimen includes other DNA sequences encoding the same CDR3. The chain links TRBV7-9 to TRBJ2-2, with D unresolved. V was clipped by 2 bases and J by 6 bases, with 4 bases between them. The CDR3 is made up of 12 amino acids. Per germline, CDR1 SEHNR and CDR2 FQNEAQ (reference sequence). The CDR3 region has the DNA TGTGCCAGCAGCTTACAACCCGGGGAGCTGTTTTTT. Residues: CASSLQPGELFF. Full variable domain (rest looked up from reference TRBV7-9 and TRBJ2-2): DTGVSQNPRHKITKRGQNVTFRCDPISEHNRLYWYRQTLGQGPEFLTYFQNEAQLEKSRLLSDRFSAERPKGSFSTLEIQRTEQGDSAMYLCASSLQPGELFFGEGSRLTVL.

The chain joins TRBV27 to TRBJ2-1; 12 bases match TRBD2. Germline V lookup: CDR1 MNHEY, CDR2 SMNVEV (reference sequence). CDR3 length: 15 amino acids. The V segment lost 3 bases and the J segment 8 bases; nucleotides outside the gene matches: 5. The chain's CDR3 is CASSFKTSGSDEQFF. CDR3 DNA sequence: TGTGCCAGCAGTTTTAAGACTAGCGGGAGCGATGAGCAGTTCTTC.

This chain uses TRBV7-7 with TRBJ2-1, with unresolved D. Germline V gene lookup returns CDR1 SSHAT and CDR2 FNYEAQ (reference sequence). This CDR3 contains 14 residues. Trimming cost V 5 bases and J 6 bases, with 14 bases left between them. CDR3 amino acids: CASSPVLDFNEQFF. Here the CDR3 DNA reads TGTGCCAGCAGCCCCGTCTTGGATTTCAATGAGCAGTTCTTC.

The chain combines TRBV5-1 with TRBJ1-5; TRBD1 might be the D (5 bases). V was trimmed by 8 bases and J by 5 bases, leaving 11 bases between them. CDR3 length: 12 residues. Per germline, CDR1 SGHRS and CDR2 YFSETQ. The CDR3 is CARGQGHQPQHF. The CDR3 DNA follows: TGCGCCAGAGGACAAGGCCATCAGCCCCAGCATTTT.